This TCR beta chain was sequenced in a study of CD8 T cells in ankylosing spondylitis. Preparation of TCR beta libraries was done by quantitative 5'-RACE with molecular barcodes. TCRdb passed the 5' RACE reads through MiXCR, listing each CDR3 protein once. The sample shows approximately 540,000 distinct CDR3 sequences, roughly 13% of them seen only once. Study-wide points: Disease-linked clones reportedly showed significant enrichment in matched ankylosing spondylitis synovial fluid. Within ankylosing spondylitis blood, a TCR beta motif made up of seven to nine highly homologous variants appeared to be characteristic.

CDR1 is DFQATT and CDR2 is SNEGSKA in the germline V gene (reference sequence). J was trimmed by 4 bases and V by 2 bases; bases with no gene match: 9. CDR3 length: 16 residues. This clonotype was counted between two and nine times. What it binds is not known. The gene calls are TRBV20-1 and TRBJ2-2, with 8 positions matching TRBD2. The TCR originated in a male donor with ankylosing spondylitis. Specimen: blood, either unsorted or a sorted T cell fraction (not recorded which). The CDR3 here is CSARKPGLGGTGELFF. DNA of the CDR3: TGCAGTGCTAGAAAACCGGGACTAGGTGGCACCGGGGAGCTGTTTTTT.